This is a list of T cell receptor beta chains from one sample in a study of cytomegalovirus exposure and HLA in healthy donors. The data were produced by immunoSEQ multiplex PCR, yet TCRdb's version contains in-frame clones alone and is incomplete. This sample has around 100,000 clones, with about 70% found just once. The specimen sequenced was PBMCs. These receptors originate from a man aged 25-40 years in good health and CMV-seropositive. The CDR3 runs from the conserved cysteine through the conserved F or W. Fields, in order: V gene, clone size, CDR3 protein. Expanded clones get a size class; other rows say once, few or many, or leave the size out.

V: TRBV11-3; size: NA; CDR3: CASSFAGTTEAFF
V: TRBV9; size: NA; CDR3: CASSRGQGAISYTF
V: TRBV28; size: NA; CDR3: CASSLRYYEQYF
V: TRBV30; size: NA; CDR3: CAWIRGGGLYGYTF
V: TRBV2; size: NA; CDR3: CASTAGPNQPQHF
V: TRBV7-8; size: once; CDR3: CASSLGQNEQFF
V: TRBV6-4; size: few; CDR3: CASSTHPGGADTQYF
V: TRBV10-2; size: NA; CDR3: CASRQGSDEQYF
V: TRBV7-2; size: NA; CDR3: CASSLPSGGNEQFF
V: TRBV2; size: NA; CDR3: CASSEGWGGEKLFF
V: TRBV7-6; size: NA; CDR3: CASSYDRLNTEAFF
V: TRBV30; size: few; CDR3: CAWSVPAGGNEQYF
V: TRBV9; size: once; CDR3: CASSPLGLAVTGELFF
V: TRBV7-9; size: NA; CDR3: CASSGQGAYGYTF
V: TRBV28; size: NA; CDR3: CASFKTGRDQETQYF
V: TRBV19; size: few; CDR3: CASSIRGASFTEAFF
V: TRBV15; size: few; CDR3: CATSRRQGASAEAFF
V: TRBV6-6; size: NA; CDR3: CASSWDRSTDTQYF
V: TRBV5-1; size: NA; CDR3: CASSAGDGYNEQFF
V: TRBV11-2; size: once; CDR3: CASSLDIDEQFF
V: TRBV5-4; size: few; CDR3: CASSLELGALSSYTF
V: TRBV7-3; size: NA; CDR3: CASSLSWTSGRASSYNEQFF